This T cell receptor (beta chain) was identified in a study of T-cell memory formation after mild COVID-19. The table lists this clonotype with a few counts. Its antigen is currently unknown. CDR1 and CDR2 from the germline V gene are SGHNT and YENEEA. The germline V and J ends were trimmed by 3 bases and 0 bases, with 5 bases remaining between them. CDR3 length equals 14 residues. General observations from the study: Chiefly within CM and EM were the contracting CD4+ clones; CD8+ ones were within EMRA.

TCRdb fed the 5' RACE reads into MiXCR, producing one record per CDR3 protein. This repertoire shows about 560,000 distinct CDR3 sequences, around 15% found once; its top ten account for just over 8%. The sequenced material came from PBMCs or a T cell subset sorted from them (not recorded which). This TCR was recovered from an adult woman who had mild COVID-19 (a few samples of this study predate the infection). Cell type and time point are not known. V usage is TRBV11-3 and J usage is TRBJ2-2; possible D gene TRBD1, 5 bases. DNA for the CDR3: TGTGCCAGCAGCTTCAGGGCGAACACCGGGGAGCTGTTTTTT. Its protein product is CASSFRANTGELFF.